A selection of T cell receptor beta chains follows, all from one sample in a study of T cell changes during pregnancy in multiple sclerosis. Method: immunoSEQ multiplex PCR; TCRdb's copy keeps in-frame clones and lacks some. The table includes about 87,000 clones, roughly 93% detected once. Sequencing used peripheral blood, obtained in the third trimester of pregnancy. These receptors were collected from a female donor in good health, enrolled as a control in a pregnancy study. Both conserved end residues are part of each CDR3. The D gene is left open where the match is weak. Clone size, where shown, is once, few, many, or a class for clones that have expanded.

V: TRBV11-3; D: -; size: once; J: TRBJ2-3; CDR3: CASGLAGTDTQYF; DNA: TGTGCCAGCGGGCTAGCCGGGACAGATACGCAGTATTTT
V: TRBV7-8; D: -; size: -; J: TRBJ2-5; CDR3: CASSSGSGETQYF; DNA: TGTGCCAGCAGCAGTGGATCGGGGGAGACCCAGTACTTC
V: TRBV25-1; D: -; size: -; J: TRBJ2-5; CDR3: CASSLTGVETQYF; DNA: TGTGCCAGCAGTTTAACGGGGGTGGAGACCCAGTACTTC
V: TRBV14; D: TRBD2; size: -; J: TRBJ2-3; CDR3: CASSQAGGRITDTQYF; DNA: TGTGCCAGCAGCCAAGCAGGCGGGAGGATAACAGATACGCAGTATTTT
V: TRBV9; D: TRBD2; size: once; J: TRBJ2-3; CDR3: CASSADTSGYTDTQYF; DNA: TGTGCCAGCAGCGCCGATACTAGCGGCTACACAGATACGCAGTATTTT
V: TRBV7-9; D: -; size: -; J: TRBJ2-7; CDR3: CASSFEVAEQYF; DNA: TGTGCCAGCAGCTTTGAGGTGGCCGAGCAGTACTTC
V: TRBV4-2; D: -; size: -; J: TRBJ1-2; CDR3: CASSPGGSFGGYTF; DNA: TGTGCCAGCAGCCCTGGAGGCTCGTTCGGTGGCTACACCTTC
V: TRBV7-9; D: -; size: -; J: TRBJ2-1; CDR3: CASSLGDIEQFF; DNA: TGTGCCAGCAGCTTAGGCGACATCGAGCAGTTCTTC
V: TRBV2; D: TRBD2; size: -; J: TRBJ2-5; CDR3: CASSGGTSGQETQYF; DNA: TGTGCCAGCAGTGGGGGGACTAGCGGTCAAGAGACCCAGTACTTC
V: TRBV29-1; D: -; size: -; J: TRBJ1-2; CDR3: CSAQGNDGYTF; DNA: TGCAGCGCGCAGGGGAACGATGGCTACACCTTC
V: TRBV10-3; D: TRBD1; size: -; J: TRBJ1-3; CDR3: CAIGQGGNTIYF; DNA: TGTGCCATCGGACAGGGGGGAAACACCATATATTTT
V: TRBV6-1; D: -; size: -; J: TRBJ1-1; CDR3: CASSAGVERTEAFF; DNA: TGTGCCAGCAGTGCGGGGGTCGAAAGAACTGAAGCTTTCTTT
V: TRBV6-5; D: TRBD1; size: -; J: TRBJ2-1; CDR3: CASSYTGQGTYNEQFF; DNA: TGTGCCAGCAGTTATACGGGACAGGGGACCTACAATGAGCAGTTCTTC